A selection of T cell receptor beta chains follows, all from one sample in a study of blood T cell repertoires in COVID-19. Sequenced by immunoSEQ multiplex PCR; TCRdb stores in-frame clones only, minus some. The data hold about 160,000 clones, with about 85% observed a single time. The sequencing sample was made of peripheral blood. Every receptor here comes from a woman in her fifties or sixties with COVID-19, enrolled during active disease. The CDR3 runs from the conserved cysteine through the conserved F or W. The D gene is left open where the match is weak. Clone size appears in some rows only: once, few, many, or a class for an expanded clone.

TRBD1,TRBJ2-7,once,TRBV6-5,TGTGCCAGCATTGGACAGGGGGGGTTACACGAGCAGTACTTC,CASIGQGGLHEQYF
TRBD1,TRBJ1-1,-,TRBV12-3/TRBV12-4,TGTGCCAGCACCCAGCAGGGGGCGGTTCGAGCTTTCTTT,CASTQQGAVRAFF
-,TRBJ1-1,-,TRBV7-9,TGTGCCAGCAGCTGGGGGCAGGGGAGGAACACTGAAGCTTTCTTT,CASSWGQGRNTEAFF
TRBD1,TRBJ1-2,once,TRBV15,TGTGCCACCAGCAGAGATACCGGGGGGACAGGGAAATATGGCTACACCTTC,CATSRDTGGTGKYGYTF
TRBD2,TRBJ2-2,once,TRBV7-2,TGTGCCAGCAGCGCCGACAGCGGGGGGAACACCGGGGAGCTGTTTTTT,CASSADSGGNTGELFF
-,TRBJ1-2,-,TRBV6-6,TGTGCCAGCAGTCAGGTGCCGGGACACAACTATGGCTACACCTTC,CASSQVPGHNYGYTF
TRBD2,TRBJ2-5,-,TRBV5-4,TGTGCCAGCAGCTTGGGATTAGCGGGGGGGGAGACCCAGTACTTC,CASSLGLAGGETQYF
-,TRBJ2-7,-,TRBV18,TGTGCCAGCTCAGCCGGACTCGACTACGAGCAGTACTTC,CASSAGLDYEQYF
-,TRBJ2-3,-,TRBV3-1/TRBV3-2,TGTGCCAGCAGCCAAGATCCGCGGGCAGATACGCAGTATTTT,CASSQDPRADTQYF
-,TRBJ2-7,-,TRBV3-1/TRBV3-2,TGTGCCAGCAGCCACTTGGCCTCCTCCTACGAGCAGTACTTC,CASSHLASSYEQYF
-,TRBJ1-3,-,TRBV6-1,TGTGCCAGCAGTGAAGCGCCAGGGGCTGGAAACACCATATATTTT,CASSEAPGAGNTIYF
-,TRBJ2-5,-,TRBV19,TGTGCCAGTAAGCTAACGATGTACCAAGAGACCCAGTACTTC,CASKLTMYQETQYF
TRBD2,TRBJ2-1,many,TRBV7-7,TGTGCCAGCAGCTTAGTGGCTAGCGGGGGCTACAATGAGCAGTTCTTC,CASSLVASGGYNEQFF
-,TRBJ1-2,once,TRBV2,TGTGCCAGCAAACCGGCTCAGGGTGTCGGTGGCTACACCTTC,CASKPAQGVGGYTF
TRBD2,TRBJ2-1,-,TRBV24-1,TGTGCCACCAGTGACCCCGGATATAGCGGGGGGCGTAATGAGCAGTTCTTC,CATSDPGYSGGRNEQFF
TRBD1,TRBJ1-2,-,TRBV5-4,TGTGCCAGCAGCGCGGACAGGGGTCCGATCTATGGCTACACCTTC,CASSADRGPIYGYTF
TRBD2,TRBJ2-3,once,TRBV19,TGTGCCAGTAGTATGGGGCCGGGGGCGAGCGGGGGAGGCACAGATACGCAGTATTTT,CASSMGPGASGGGTDTQYF
-,TRBJ2-7,-,TRBV11-2,TGTGCCAGCAGCTTAGTCCAGACTGATATGGCCTACGAGCAGTACTTC,CASSLVQTDMAYEQYF
-,TRBJ1-2,-,TRBV5-1,TGCGCCAGCAGCACCCCGGAGGGTTTGAGTGGCTACACCTTC,CASSTPEGLSGYTF
TRBD2,TRBJ2-3,-,TRBV28,TGTGCCAGCATCTCGGGGGGATATGCTAGCACAGATACGCAGTATTTT,CASISGGYASTDTQYF
-,TRBJ2-3,-,TRBV9,TGTGCCAGCAGCGTAGACGCAGGGACAGATACGCAGTATTTT,CASSVDAGTDTQYF
-,TRBJ1-5,-,TRBV3-1/TRBV3-2,TGTGCCAGCAGCCAAGGGACAGTCGGGAATCAGCCCCAGCATTTT,CASSQGTVGNQPQHF